One and the same sample provided the 8 T cell receptor beta chains below, sequenced in a study of vaccination and CD4 T cells after COVID-19. The time point was: late sampling 161 to 241 days after vaccination in a few convalescent patients. Each CDR3 protein gets one entry after TCRdb re-called the PCR reads with MiXCR. The data contain roughly 28,000 distinct CDR3 sequences, roughly 45% of them seen just once; the ten biggest clones take up about 5.7%. Material: CD4+ T cells from blood, obtained about 7 months after SARS-CoV-2 vaccination. Receptors were obtained from a human donor who had recovered from COVID-19.

This CDR3 is CASSLRAQSPLHF. The DNA for the CDR3 is TGTGCCAGCAGTTTGAGGGCGCAATCACCCCTCCACTTT. The chain joins TRBV6-5 to TRBJ1-6; no reliable D call. The germline gives CDR1 MNHEY, CDR2 SVGAGI. The CDR3 extends over 13 amino acids. V was trimmed by 4 bases and J by 10 bases, leaving 11 bases between them.

The V gene is TRBV4-3, the J gene TRBJ2-3; 12 nucleotides match TRBD2. The CDR3 totals 15 residues. Per the germline V gene, CDR1 is LGHNA and CDR2 is YSLEER. V lost 1 base, J lost 11 bases, and 7 bases stayed unmatched. CDR3 coding DNA: TGCGCCAGCAGCCAAGGACTAGCGGGAGTTCGTGGGCAGTATTTT. It yields the protein CASSQGLAGVRGQYF.

The chain couples TRBV30 to TRBJ2-7; the match to TRBD1 covers 10 bases. CDR3 size: 15 residues. The germline gives CDR1 GTSNPN, CDR2 SVGIG (reference sequence). V dropped 1 base and J dropped 1; count of bases not matched to a gene: 4. The CDR3 protein is CAWSETGGESYEQYF. In DNA, the CDR3 is TGTGCCTGGAGTGAGACAGGGGGCGAATCCTACGAGCAGTACTTC.

V and J are TRBV28 and TRBJ1-5, with 8 positions matching TRBD1. J gave up 7 bases and V 3 bases, and 8 bases lay outside the gene matches. CDR3 length: 15 residues. Germline V gene sequence: CDR1 MDHEN, CDR2 SYDVKM. CDR3 coding DNA: TGTGCCAGCAGTTTTTCCCGGGCAGGGGGCCAGCCCCAGCATTTT. It yields the protein CASSFSRAGGQPQHF.

The sample holds one count of this clonotype. The gene calls are TRBV7-2 and TRBJ2-2; TRBD1 matches at 7 bases. The CDR3 is made up of 14 amino acids. The germline CDR1 and CDR2 sequences are SGHTA and FQGNSA. Germline trimming cut 3 bases from V and 5 bases from J; bases unmatched to any gene: 3. The CDR3 coding sequence is TGTGCCAGCAGCTTCGGGGACAGAACCGGGGAGCTGTTTTTT. Translation gives CASSFGDRTGELFF.

This clonotype is labeled medium-sized. The chain employs TRBV7-2 and TRBJ1-5, with no clear D. CDR3 length equals 15 residues. V lost 1 base to trimming and J lost 4 bases, with 11 bases between them. CDR1 SGHTA and CDR2 FQGNSA come from the germline V gene. DNA of the CDR3: TGTGCCAGCAGCTTAGACCGGACGTTGAATCAGCCCCAGCATTTT. It yields the protein CASSLDRTLNQPQHF.

V is TRBV10-1 and J is TRBJ2-1; D is unresolved. This CDR3 spans 13 amino acids. V shed 10 bases and J shed 6 bases, with 16 bases lying between them. Germline CDR1 WNHNN, CDR2 SYGVQD (reference sequence). As DNA, the CDR3 is TGCGCCACCTCCTCGGAACCCGGCAATGAGCAGTTCTTC. As protein: CATSSEPGNEQFF.

The genes are TRBV6-1 and TRBJ2-7; 7 bases align to TRBD1. V shed 10 bases and J 2 bases; nucleotides not matched to a gene: 5. This CDR3 has 12 residues. The germline CDR1 and CDR2 sequences are MNHNS and SASEGT. The DNA for the CDR3 is TGTGCCACTAAAACAGGGGCCTACGAGCAGTACTTC. Protein sequence: CATKTGAYEQYF.